The sample holds a few counts of the clone carrying this T cell receptor beta chain. Its antigen remains unidentified. The CDR3 length is 15 residues. Trimming at V came to 3 bases and at J to 4 bases, leaving 2 bases not matched to a gene. Germline V CDR1 and CDR2: KGHSH, LQKENI. The data stem from a study of beta chain features in type 1 diabetes. About the study: When patients were set against healthy donors, age, gender and cell yields were similar.

One heparinised draw, averaging about 0.11 L, was taken per donor. The isolated RNA, all of it, was reverse transcribed, so expressed TCRB transcripts were what got sequenced. Profiled with immunoSEQ multiplex PCR; TCRdb holds only in-frame clones, not every one. Of fewer than 500,000 clones in the sample, approximately 13% were seen once. General study findings and limits: Among patients with Type 1 diabetes, TCRB CDR3s were moderately but significantly shorter in every one of the four CD4+ subsets.

Input material: naive CD4+ T cells from blood. This rearrangement joins TRBV18 to TRBJ2-6, with TRBD1 identical over 8 bases. The receptor's source is a man aged 25-40 years in good health. CDR3 bases: TGTGCCAGCTCACCGGGACAGGCAGGGGCCAACGTCCTGACTTTC. It specifies CASSPGQAGANVLTF.